Sequencing of this T cell receptor (beta chain) was carried out in a study of cytomegalovirus exposure and HLA in healthy donors. At the level of the study: Inside one of the first data releases sat around 85 million unique TCRs taken from HLA-typed donors.

Notes on this clone: Its specificity is unknown.

CDR1 is SGHDT and CDR2 is YYEEEE in the germline V gene. The CDR3 is made up of 13 amino acids. The V end was cut by 4 bases, the J end by 2 bases, with 8 bases between. PCR was performed using 60 Vbeta and 13 Jbeta primers. Sequenced by immunoSEQ multiplex PCR; TCRdb stores in-frame clones only, minus some. This repertoire shows 120,000 or so clones, approximately 80% found once; its top ten account for roughly 10%. General study findings and limits: In an earlier analysis, about 87% or about 30%: the productive usage of most TCR beta V segments.

This receptor was identified in a man between 25 and 39 years old in good health and CMV-seropositive. J is TRBJ2-3 and V is TRBV5-6; perhaps TRBD2 as D (6 bases). What was sequenced was PBMCs. The CDR3 is CASSGGTTDTQYF. DNA for the CDR3: TGTGCCAGCAGCGGAGGGACCACAGATACGCAGTATTTT.